The rows below give T cell receptor beta chains drawn from one sample of a study of cytomegalovirus exposure and HLA in healthy donors. Data came from immunoSEQ multiplex PCR; TCRdb stores just in-frame clones and leaves some out. This table has around 150,000 clones, 80% appearing once. Specimen: PBMCs. All receptors come from a male donor in good health and CMV-seronegative. CDR3s include the opening cysteine and the closing phenylalanine or tryptophan. D genes are given only for firm matches. The listing skips clone size in some rows; elsewhere it reads once, few, many or a size class.

j_call: TRBJ2-1; clone_size: .; v_call: TRBV5-1; d_call: .; cdr3_aa: CASSLSGNNEQFF; cdr3_nt: TGCGCCAGCAGCTTATCCGGGAACAATGAGCAGTTCTTC
j_call: TRBJ2-3; clone_size: few; v_call: TRBV9; d_call: .; cdr3_aa: CASSVGRASEADTQYF; cdr3_nt: TGTGCCAGCAGCGTAGGGAGGGCGTCAGAAGCAGATACGCAGTATTTT
j_call: TRBJ2-7; clone_size: few; v_call: TRBV4-1; d_call: .; cdr3_aa: CASSQDLQRVRVAYEQYF; cdr3_nt: TGCGCCAGCAGCCAAGATCTACAAAGGGTCAGGGTGGCCTACGAGCAGTACTTC
j_call: TRBJ1-6; clone_size: .; v_call: TRBV28; d_call: .; cdr3_aa: CASSLRTYNSPLHF; cdr3_nt: TGTGCCAGCAGTTTGCGCACCTATAATTCACCCCTCCACTTT
j_call: TRBJ1-2; clone_size: .; v_call: TRBV7-2; d_call: .; cdr3_aa: CASSRTTGSGGYTF; cdr3_nt: TGTGCCAGCAGCCGGACGACGGGGAGTGGCGGCTACACCTTC
j_call: TRBJ1-1; clone_size: few; v_call: TRBV6-5; d_call: .; cdr3_aa: CASRSGGTEAFF; cdr3_nt: TGTGCCAGCAGAAGCGGGGGGACTGAAGCTTTCTTT
j_call: TRBJ1-2; clone_size: .; v_call: TRBV6-1; d_call: .; cdr3_aa: CASSEALNRGYTF; cdr3_nt: TGTGCCAGCAGTGAAGCGCTTAACCGGGGCTACACCTTC
j_call: TRBJ2-5; clone_size: .; v_call: TRBV7-9; d_call: .; cdr3_aa: CASSTRTEGRGTQYF; cdr3_nt: TGTGCCAGCAGCACCCGGACAGAGGGTAGGGGGACCCAGTACTTC
j_call: TRBJ1-1; clone_size: .; v_call: TRBV29-1; d_call: TRBD1; cdr3_aa: CSVSHGTGNTEAFF; cdr3_nt: TGCAGCGTTAGTCATGGGACAGGGAACACTGAAGCTTTCTTT
j_call: TRBJ1-1; clone_size: .; v_call: TRBV11-2; d_call: TRBD1; cdr3_aa: CASSWGRGQTEAFF; cdr3_nt: TGTGCCAGCAGCTGGGGCAGGGGGCAGACTGAAGCTTTCTTT
j_call: TRBJ1-1; clone_size: .; v_call: TRBV5-4; d_call: .; cdr3_aa: CASSETGRGMNTEAFF; cdr3_nt: TGTGCCAGCAGCGAAACGGGACGGGGGATGAACACTGAAGCTTTCTTT
j_call: TRBJ2-6; clone_size: .; v_call: TRBV7-2; d_call: .; cdr3_aa: CASSTSVASGANVLTF; cdr3_nt: TGTGCCAGCAGTACCAGCGTCGCCTCTGGGGCCAACGTCCTGACTTTC
j_call: TRBJ2-7; clone_size: .; v_call: TRBV4-1; d_call: TRBD2; cdr3_aa: CASSQDGGERSYEQYF; cdr3_nt: TGCGCCAGCAGCCAAGATGGGGGGGAAAGGTCCTACGAGCAGTACTTC
j_call: TRBJ2-7; clone_size: .; v_call: TRBV5-1; d_call: .; cdr3_aa: CASSLDPRGSSYEQYF; cdr3_nt: TGCGCCAGCAGCTTGGATCCGAGAGGAAGCTCCTACGAGCAGTACTTC
j_call: TRBJ1-1; clone_size: .; v_call: TRBV18; d_call: .; cdr3_aa: CASSPETGWRTEAFF; cdr3_nt: TGTGCCAGCTCACCAGAGACAGGTTGGCGCACTGAAGCTTTCTTT
j_call: TRBJ2-5; clone_size: .; v_call: TRBV2; d_call: TRBD2; cdr3_aa: CGGRLEETQYF; cdr3_nt: TGCGGGGGGAGACTGGAAGAGACCCAGTACTTC
j_call: TRBJ1-4; clone_size: .; v_call: TRBV4-2; d_call: TRBD1; cdr3_aa: CASSQESDRGLTEKLFF; cdr3_nt: TGTGCCAGCAGCCAAGAATCCGACAGGGGGCTGACTGAAAAACTGTTTTTT
j_call: TRBJ2-1; clone_size: few; v_call: TRBV4-3; d_call: TRBD2; cdr3_aa: CASSQDRLAGGQGEQFF; cdr3_nt: TGCGCCAGCAGCCAAGACCGACTAGCGGGGGGCCAGGGTGAGCAGTTCTTC
j_call: TRBJ1-4; clone_size: .; v_call: TRBV25-1; d_call: .; cdr3_aa: CASRGGYNEKLFF; cdr3_nt: TGTGCCAGCAGGGGGGGGTATAATGAAAAACTGTTTTTT
j_call: TRBJ2-5; clone_size: .; v_call: TRBV5-4; d_call: .; cdr3_aa: CASSLGAVQAQYF; cdr3_nt: TGTGCCAGCAGCTTGGGGGCCGTCCAGGCCCAGTACTTC
j_call: TRBJ2-7; clone_size: .; v_call: TRBV6-5; d_call: TRBD1; cdr3_aa: CASSQGVSYEQYF; cdr3_nt: TGTGCCAGCTCCCAGGGGGTCTCCTACGAGCAGTACTTC
j_call: TRBJ1-1; clone_size: .; v_call: TRBV29-1; d_call: TRBD1; cdr3_aa: CSVSGTGGLDTEAFF; cdr3_nt: TGCAGCGTTTCCGGGACAGGGGGCTTGGACACTGAAGCTTTCTTT
j_call: TRBJ1-5; clone_size: .; v_call: TRBV10-3; d_call: TRBD1; cdr3_aa: CAISGAPGQDSNQPQHF; cdr3_nt: TGTGCCATCAGTGGCGCTCCGGGACAGGATAGCAATCAGCCCCAGCATTTT
j_call: TRBJ1-2; clone_size: .; v_call: TRBV2; d_call: TRBD1; cdr3_aa: CASSEKGAGYGYTF; cdr3_nt: TGTGCCAGCAGTGAAAAGGGGGCAGGCTATGGCTACACCTTC
j_call: TRBJ2-6; clone_size: .; v_call: TRBV19; d_call: .; cdr3_aa: CASTLTGQLNGANVLTF; cdr3_nt: TGTGCCAGTACCTTGACGGGACAACTAAATGGGGCCAACGTCCTGACTTTC
j_call: TRBJ2-5; clone_size: .; v_call: TRBV5-5; d_call: TRBD1; cdr3_aa: CASSLASGQGMETQYF; cdr3_nt: TGTGCCAGCAGCTTGGCGTCAGGACAGGGAATGGAGACCCAGTACTTC
j_call: TRBJ2-7; clone_size: .; v_call: TRBV6-5; d_call: TRBD1; cdr3_aa: CASRRGQGAYEQYF; cdr3_nt: TGTGCCAGCAGGCGGGGACAGGGGGCCTACGAGCAGTACTTC